This T cell receptor (beta chain) originates from a study of blood T cells in healthy people across ages. V shed 0 bases and J shed 9 bases, with 12 bases lying between them. Germline V gives CDR1 LGHNA, CDR2 YSLEER. The CDR3 has 14 amino acids. Combining a sample-barcoded 5' primer with a J-beta primer mix, a second PCR ran for 7 to 11 cycles. Each CDR3 protein gets one entry after TCRdb re-called the 5' RACE reads with MiXCR. The table lists about 570,000 distinct CDR3 sequences, about 25% of them singletons. The clonotype comes from a woman in her sixties or seventies in good health. Sequences were obtained from blood. This rearrangement joins TRBV4-3 to TRBJ2-4, with unresolved D. The CDR3 DNA follows: TGCGCCAGCAGCCAAGAAGGCATATTAGGCATTCAGTACTTC. It yields the protein CASSQEGILGIQYF.